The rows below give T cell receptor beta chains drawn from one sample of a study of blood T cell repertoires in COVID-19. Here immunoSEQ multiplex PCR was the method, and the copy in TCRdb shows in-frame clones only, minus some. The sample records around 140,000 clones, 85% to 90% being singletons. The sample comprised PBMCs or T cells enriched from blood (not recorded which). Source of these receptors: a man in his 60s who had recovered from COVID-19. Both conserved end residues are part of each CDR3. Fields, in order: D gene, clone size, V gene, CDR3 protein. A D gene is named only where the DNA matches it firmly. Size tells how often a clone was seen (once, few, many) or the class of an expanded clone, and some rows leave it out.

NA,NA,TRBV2,CAIEARTSYEQYF
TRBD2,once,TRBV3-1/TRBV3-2,CASSQVKREGNEQYF
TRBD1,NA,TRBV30,CAWSVQGVPEAFF
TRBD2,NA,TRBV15,CATSSAPGGAEQYF
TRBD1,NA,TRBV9,CASSDGKDRASYEQYF
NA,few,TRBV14,CASSQDSVYEQYF
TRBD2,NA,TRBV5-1,CASSLGLAGNTGELFF
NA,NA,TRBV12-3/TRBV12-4,CASSSFYEQYF
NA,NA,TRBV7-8,CASSVYNEQFF
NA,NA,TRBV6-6,CASSFGAGELFF
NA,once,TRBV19,CASTSTGFSINAGELFF
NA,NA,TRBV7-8,CASSSTLESNQPQHF
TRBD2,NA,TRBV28,CASSFPLAGDSYNEQFF
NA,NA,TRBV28,CATLSAGPNYGYTF
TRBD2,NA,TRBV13,CASSASGTTLRKYF
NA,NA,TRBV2,CASSDTRRAGANVLTF
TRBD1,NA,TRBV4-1,CASSQNRDRSYGYTF
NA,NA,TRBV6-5,CASRAGTPNYGYTF
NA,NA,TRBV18,CASSPRSFAGAYNEQFF
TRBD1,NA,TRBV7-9,CASSLSGTGLGRTQYF
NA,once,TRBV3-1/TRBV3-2,CASSQRSGWGSYEQYF
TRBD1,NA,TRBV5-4,CASSFQGDTDTQYF
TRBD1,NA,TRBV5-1,CASSLAQQGAGEQYF
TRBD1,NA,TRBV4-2,CASSQDGQGNVANQPQHF
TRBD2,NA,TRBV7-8,CASSFPGRGGSTSYEQYF
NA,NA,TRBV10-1,CASSQGITSTDTQYF
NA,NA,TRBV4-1,CASSQEGPEKKLFF
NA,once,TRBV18,CASSPLGRVDSPLHF
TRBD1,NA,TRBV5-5,CASSWTGLPGAEAFF
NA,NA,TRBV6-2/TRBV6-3,CASSFQGRRLTNYGYTF
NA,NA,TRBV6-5,CSTRQATTNEKLFF
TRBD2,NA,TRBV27,CASSFQAGGQTQYF
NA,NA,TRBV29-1,CSVEVAYPYNEQFF
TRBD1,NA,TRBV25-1,CASSVQGTLDTQYF
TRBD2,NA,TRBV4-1,CASSRLPGLAEAHANTGELFF
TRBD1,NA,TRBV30,CAWSLRTGTGGDWNNSPLHF
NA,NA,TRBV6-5,CASRETGFDYGYTF
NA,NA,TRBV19,CASRALGRANTEAFF
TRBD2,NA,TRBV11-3,CASSRGTSVTDTQYF
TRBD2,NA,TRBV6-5,CASRGLAGLGTQYF
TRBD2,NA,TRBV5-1,CASSSGLLAFQETQYF
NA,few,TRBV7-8,CASSSRAKLSGEAFF
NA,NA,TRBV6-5,CASSPDRPYEQYF
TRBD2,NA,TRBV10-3,CAITRRRGTSGHESPNEQFF
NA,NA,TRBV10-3,CAISAEGEAFF
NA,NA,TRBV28,CASSRTGSRNYGYTF
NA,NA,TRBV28,CASSKWRTEAFF
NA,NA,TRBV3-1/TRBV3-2,CASSQLNTEAFF
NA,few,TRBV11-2,CASSLKPPGTGNTIYF
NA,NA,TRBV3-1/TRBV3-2,CASSQDLWGERGYTF
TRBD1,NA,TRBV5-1,CASSFVTGGVDTEAFF